The 3 T cell receptor beta chains given below trace back to one sample, sequenced in a study of blood T cell repertoires in COVID-19. Assay: immunoSEQ multiplex PCR; the TCRdb copy retains only in-frame clones and omits some. This sample has around 300,000 clones; almost 85% occur once, and the top ten carry more than 6%. Sample: peripheral blood. The receptors shown here come from a human donor in a cohort sampled during active COVID-19.

The genes are TRBV5-4 and TRBJ1-1; 9 bases are a match to TRBD1. The CDR3 consists of 12 residues. V trimming: 5 bases; J trimming: 11 bases; junction bases outside the gene matches: 7. Germline V gene data show CDR1 as SGHNT and CDR2 as YYREEE (reference sequence). The CDR3 region is CASRWGTGTAFF. As DNA, the CDR3 is TGTGCCAGCAGGTGGGGGACAGGGACGGCTTTCTTT.

This clone turned up a few times. The chain is built from TRBV5-6 and TRBJ2-7; 7 bases line up with TRBD1. Per germline, CDR1 SGHDT and CDR2 YYEEEE. Trimming removed 4 bases from V and 4 bases from J; junction bases left unmatched: 8. This CDR3 comprises 14 residues. The CDR3 is CASSLPGQKYEQYF. The CDR3 DNA is TGTGCCAGCAGCCTACCGGGACAGAAATACGAGCAGTACTTC.

The chain couples TRBV27 to TRBJ1-1, with unresolved D. This CDR3 contains 13 residues. CDR1 is MNHEY, CDR2 SMNVEV, per germline (reference sequence). V lost 2 bases and J lost 7, with 11 bases in between. DNA of the CDR3: TGTGCCAGCAGTTTAACCGGGTCGAGTGAAGCTTTCTTT. Residues: CASSLTGSSEAFF.